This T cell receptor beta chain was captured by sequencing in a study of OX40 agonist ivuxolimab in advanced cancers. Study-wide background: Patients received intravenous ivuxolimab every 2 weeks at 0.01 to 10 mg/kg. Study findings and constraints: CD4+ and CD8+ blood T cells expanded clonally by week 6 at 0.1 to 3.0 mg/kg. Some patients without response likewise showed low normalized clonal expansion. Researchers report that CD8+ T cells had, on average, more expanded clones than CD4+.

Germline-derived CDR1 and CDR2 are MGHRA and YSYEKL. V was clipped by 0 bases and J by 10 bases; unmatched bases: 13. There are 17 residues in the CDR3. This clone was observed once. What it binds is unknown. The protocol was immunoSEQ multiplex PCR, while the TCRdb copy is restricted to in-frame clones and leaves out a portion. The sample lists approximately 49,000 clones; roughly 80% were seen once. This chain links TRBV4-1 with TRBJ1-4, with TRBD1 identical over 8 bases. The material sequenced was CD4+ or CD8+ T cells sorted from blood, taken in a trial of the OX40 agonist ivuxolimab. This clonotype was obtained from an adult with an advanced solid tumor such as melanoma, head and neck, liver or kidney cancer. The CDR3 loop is CASSQDPDRDLLGKLFF. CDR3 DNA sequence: TGCGCCAGCAGCCAAGATCCGGACAGGGATCTATTGGGAAAACTGTTTTTT.